This T cell receptor beta chain was obtained from a study of T cells after yellow fever vaccination. V shed 3 bases, J shed 8 bases, and the junction held 7 bases outside the gene matches. Germline-derived CDR1 and CDR2 are MNHEY and SMNVEV (reference sequence). The CDR3 totals 15 residues. At least ten counts were recorded for this clonotype. Each CDR3 protein gets one entry after TCRdb re-called the 5' RACE reads with MiXCR. The sample has about 330,000 distinct CDR3 sequences, over 4% seen once. This clonotype was obtained from a man between 18 and 29 years old who received the YFV17D yellow fever vaccine. The sequences come from PBMCs, collected 5 days after the yellow fever booster vaccination. The gene calls are TRBV27 and TRBJ1-4, with 9 positions matching TRBD1. The CDR3 DNA is TGTGCCAGCAGTTTTTCCGGGACAGGGAGAGAAAAACTGTTTTTT. It specifies CASSFSGTGREKLFF.